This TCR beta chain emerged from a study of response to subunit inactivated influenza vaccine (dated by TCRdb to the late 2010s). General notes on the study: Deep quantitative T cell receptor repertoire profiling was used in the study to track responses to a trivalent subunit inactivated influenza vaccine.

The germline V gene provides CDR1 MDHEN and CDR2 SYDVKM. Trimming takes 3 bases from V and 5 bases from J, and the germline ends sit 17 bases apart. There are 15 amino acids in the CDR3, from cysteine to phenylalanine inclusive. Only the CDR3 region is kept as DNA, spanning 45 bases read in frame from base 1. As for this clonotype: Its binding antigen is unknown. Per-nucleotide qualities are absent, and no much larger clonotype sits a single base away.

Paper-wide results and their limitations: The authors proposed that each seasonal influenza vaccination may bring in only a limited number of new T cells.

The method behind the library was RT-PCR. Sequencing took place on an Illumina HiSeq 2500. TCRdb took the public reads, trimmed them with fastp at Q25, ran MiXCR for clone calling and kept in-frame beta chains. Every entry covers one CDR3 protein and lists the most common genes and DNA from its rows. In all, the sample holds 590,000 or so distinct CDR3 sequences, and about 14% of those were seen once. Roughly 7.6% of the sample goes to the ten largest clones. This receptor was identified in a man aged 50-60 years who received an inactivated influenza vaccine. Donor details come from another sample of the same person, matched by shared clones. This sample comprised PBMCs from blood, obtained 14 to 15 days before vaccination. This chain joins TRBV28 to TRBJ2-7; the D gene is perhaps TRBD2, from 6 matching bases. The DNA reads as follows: TGTGCCAGCAGTTTTAGGATTCCAGGGAGGCACGAGCAGTACTTC. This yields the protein CASSFRIPGRHEQYF.